One sample yielded the 21 T cell receptor beta chains listed below, sequenced in a study of blood T cell repertoires in COVID-19. Data came from immunoSEQ multiplex PCR; TCRdb stores just in-frame clones and leaves some out. Counted here are roughly 62,000 clones, 80% to 85% occurring once; the ten biggest clones make up 8% to 10%. The sequenced material came from peripheral blood. All receptors come from a man older than 75 with COVID-19, enrolled during active disease.

The genes are TRBV19 and TRBJ2-2; 11 positions match TRBD2. The CDR3 contains 18 residues. Trimming took 5 bases from V and 7 from J; bases not matched to a gene: 15. CDR1 and CDR2 (germline): LNHDA, SQIVND (reference sequence). This CDR3 reads CASSSTLGLAERGGELFF. The CDR3 nucleotides read TGTGCCAGTAGTTCTACACTGGGACTAGCGGAGAGGGGCGGGGAGCTGTTTTTT.

This clone was observed a single time. The chain combines TRBV4-3 with TRBJ1-1; no clear D. The CDR3 loop spans 14 amino acids. Trimming left V 0 bases short and J 0 bases short, with 5 bases between. CDR1 LGHNA and CDR2 YSLEER come from the germline V gene. The CDR3, as DNA: TGCGCCAGCAGCCAAGATAATATGAACACTGAAGCTTTCTTT. It translates to CASSQDNMNTEAFF.

The gene calls are TRBV25-1 and TRBJ2-7, with D perhaps TRBD1 (5 bases). Trimming removed 5 bases at V and 0 bases at J, with 11 bases between. Germline-derived CDR1 and CDR2 are MGHDK and SYGVNS. The CDR3 is 14 amino acids. CDR3 sequence (DNA): TGTGCCAGCAGTTGGGGCCAGGGCTCCTACGAGCAGTACTTC. Protein sequence: CASSWGQGSYEQYF.

The chain recombines TRBV24-1 with TRBJ1-4, with D possibly TRBD1 on 5 matching bases. The CDR3 runs 14 residues. Germline CDR1 is KGHDR and CDR2 is SFDVKD. The germline V and J ends were trimmed by 4 bases and 7 bases, with 12 bases remaining between them. CDR3 sequence: CATSDPRQSEKLFF. The CDR3 coding sequence is TGTGCCACCAGTGACCCAAGACAGTCTGAAAAACTGTTTTTT.

This clone was counted between two and nine times. The V call is TRBV7-2, the J call TRBJ2-2, with a weak D call TRBD2 (6 bases). Trimming removed 2 bases at V and 6 bases at J, with 7 bases between. Germline CDR1 and CDR2: SGHTA and FQGNSA. CDR3 length: 13 residues. The DNA of the CDR3 is TGTGCCAGCAGCTTATCGGGAGCCGGGGAGCTGTTTTTT. It codes for CASSLSGAGELFF.

This chain uses TRBV7-9 with TRBJ2-3, with unresolved D. Looked up from germline, CDR1 is SEHNR and CDR2 is FQNEAQ (reference sequence). This CDR3 region has 14 residues. Trimming removed 1 base from V and 0 bases from J, with 5 bases in between. The CDR3 sequence is CASSLELSTDTQYF. Here the CDR3 DNA reads TGTGCCAGCAGCTTAGAGCTGAGCACAGATACGCAGTATTTT.

V gene TRBV5-1 combines with J gene TRBJ1-4; D unclear. The V end lost 4 bases, the J end lost 0 bases, and 7 bases lay between the germline ends. This CDR3 is built from 14 residues. Per germline, CDR1 SGHRS and CDR2 YFSETQ. DNA of the CDR3: TGCGCCAGCAGCGAGCTTGCAACTAATGAAAAACTGTTTTTT. Its protein product is CASSELATNEKLFF.

The chain joins TRBV6-4 to TRBJ1-1; D uncertain. Trimming took off 6 bases at V and 2 bases at J, with 10 bases between the two ends. Germline CDR1 and CDR2: MRHNA and SNTAGT. This CDR3 spans 13 amino acids. DNA for the CDR3: TGTGCCAGCAGCTTCGACACCAACACTGAAGCTTTCTTT. Translated, it gives CASSFDTNTEAFF.

This clone has a single count. The chain employs TRBV6-5 and TRBJ1-4; D call uncertain. The germline CDR1 and CDR2 sequences are MNHEY and SVGAGI. V dropped 10 bases and J dropped 8 bases, with 14 bases sitting between them. CDR3 length: 12 amino acids. This CDR3 is CAISRVGEKLFF. CDR3 nucleotide sequence: TGTGCCATCTCGAGGGTGGGGGAAAAACTGTTTTTT.

The rearrangement links TRBV27 to TRBJ1-2; D may be TRBD1 (5 bases). The germline V and J ends were trimmed by 1 base and 4 bases, with 13 bases remaining between them. The CDR3 spans 15 residues. In germline, CDR1 is MNHEY, CDR2 SMNVEV (reference sequence). CDR3 protein: CASSLWGGALYGYTF. DNA of the CDR3: TGTGCCAGCAGTTTATGGGGGGGAGCTCTCTATGGCTACACCTTC.

The rearrangement links TRBV2 to TRBJ1-2, with TRBD1 matching 7 bases. Germline V gives CDR1 SNHLY, CDR2 FYNNEI. The CDR3 loop spans 13 amino acids. V trimming: 5 bases; J trimming: 8 bases; junction bases outside the gene matches: 8. CDR3 in amino acids: CASSTGARWGYTF. As DNA, the CDR3 is TGTGCCAGCAGTACAGGGGCGCGGTGGGGCTACACCTTC. Together with reference TRBV2 and TRBJ1-2, the CDR3 gives the full variable domain: EPEVTQTPSHQVTQMGQEVILRCVPISNHLYFYWYRQILGQKVEFLVSFYNNEISEKSEIFDDQFSVERPDGSNFTLKIRSTKLEDSAMYFCASSTGARWGYTFGSGTRLTVV.

V and J are TRBV7-9 and TRBJ1-5; possibly TRBD1 for D (5 bases). V was cut by 5 bases and J by 5 bases, with 19 bases left in between. The CDR3 length is 16 residues. The V gene's germline CDR1 is SEHNR and CDR2 FQNEAQ (reference sequence). CDR3 region: CASSPSLGTGDQPQHF. CDR3 in DNA: TGTGCCAGCAGCCCCTCCCTGGGGACGGGGGATCAGCCCCAGCATTTT.

In this sample, this clone turned up a few times. The V call is TRBV5-1, the J call TRBJ1-1; D is possibly TRBD1 (5 bases). Trimming shortened V by 3 bases and J by 1 base, and 10 bases separated the two germline ends. Per the germline V gene, CDR1 is SGHRS and CDR2 is YFSETQ. CDR3 size: 14 residues. The CDR3 nucleotides are TGCGCCAGCAGCTCGACAGTAACGAACACTGAAGCTTTCTTT. Its protein is CASSSTVTNTEAFF. Looking up the rest from reference TRBV5-1 and TRBJ1-1 gives the full variable domain: KAGVTQTPRYLIKTRGQQVTLSCSPISGHRSVSWYQQTPGQGLQFLFEYFSETQRNKGNFPGRFSGRQFSNSRSEMNVSTLELGDSALYLCASSSTVTNTEAFFGQGTRLTVV.

The V call is TRBV5-1, the J call TRBJ2-1; tentatively, D is TRBD2 (6 bases). The CDR3 is 18 amino acids. The V end lost 1 base, the J end lost 4 bases, and 21 bases lay between the germline ends. From germline, CDR1 is SGHRS and CDR2 YFSETQ. The CDR3 sequence is CASSLTSWGRLKYNEQFF. The CDR3 coding sequence is TGCGCCAGCAGCTTGACCTCGTGGGGGAGGCTTAAGTACAATGAGCAGTTCTTC.

This clone occurred a few times. This chain uses TRBV6-2 or TRBV6-3 with TRBJ1-1; D is unresolved. V gave up 6 bases and J gave up 1 base, with 9 bases separating them. This CDR3 has 13 amino acids. The germline V gene encodes CDR1 MNHEY and CDR2 SVGEGT. CDR3 bases: TGTGCCAGCAGCGGAGGGCCGAACACTGAAGCTTTCTTT. This gives the protein CASSGGPNTEAFF.

The rearrangement links TRBV7-8 to TRBJ2-1; TRBD1 matches 10 bases. Unmatched junction bases numbered 7, after V lost 5 bases and J lost 3 bases. Germline assignment: CDR1 SGHVS and CDR2 FQNEAQ. This CDR3 is 16 amino acids long. CDR3 coding DNA: TGTGCCAGCAGCCCATGGACAGGGGGAGTCTACAATGAGCAGTTCTTC. This encodes CASSPWTGGVYNEQFF.

The V call is TRBV21-1, the J call TRBJ2-7; TRBD1, as called in the table, went unchecked against the DNA. TRBV21-1 is marked as a pseudogene. This CDR3 contains 19 residues. The CDR3 loop reads CASNLRGPADRGLAYEQYV. The CDR3 DNA follows: TGTGCCAGCAACCTCCGGGGCCCCGCGGACAGGGGGCTAGCCTACGAGCAGTACGTC.

The gene calls are TRBV6-5 and TRBJ1-1, with TRBD1 as a possible D gene (6 bases). V was shortened by 6 bases and J by 1 base, with 9 bases between the two germline ends. Per germline, CDR1 MNHEY and CDR2 SVGAGI. The CDR3 is made up of 13 amino acids. The CDR3 region has the DNA TGTGCCAGCAGGTCACAGGGGAACACTGAAGCTTTCTTT. Translation gives CASRSQGNTEAFF.

The CDR3 sequence: CASSLVGGPSNQPQHF. In DNA form, the CDR3 reads TGTGCCAGCAGCTTAGTCGGGGGGCCTAGCAATCAGCCCCAGCATTTT. The rearrangement joins TRBV7-9 to TRBJ1-5; D is perhaps TRBD1 (6 bases). Germline CDR1 SEHNR, CDR2 FQNEAQ (reference sequence). Deletions cut 1 base from V and 0 bases from J, with 10 bases between. The CDR3 runs 16 residues. Full variable domain (missing parts from reference TRBV7-9 and TRBJ1-5): DTGVSQNPRHKITKRGQNVTFRCDPISEHNRLYWYRQTLGQGPEFLTYFQNEAQLEKSRLLSDRFSAERPKGSFSTLEIQRTEQGDSAMYLCASSLVGGPSNQPQHFGDGTRLSIL.

This chain joins TRBV11-2 and TRBJ2-2, with 7 bases aligning to TRBD1. Germline V CDR1 and CDR2: SGHAT, FQNNGV. This CDR3 has 14 residues. V gave up 4 bases and J gave up 3 bases; unmatched junction bases: 2. CDR3: CASSSTGHTGELFF. For the CDR3, the DNA is TGTGCCAGCAGCTCGACAGGGCACACCGGGGAGCTGTTTTTT.

The chain joins TRBV4-1 to TRBJ1-2; D possibly corresponds to TRBD1 (5 bases). The CDR3 is made up of 14 amino acids. Per the germline V gene, CDR1 is MGHRA and CDR2 is YSYEKL. V was clipped by 0 bases and J by 5 bases, with 10 bases between them. CDR3 nucleotide sequence: TGCGCCAGCAGCCAAGAATTTTCAGGGTATGGCTACACCTTC. Encoded protein: CASSQEFSGYGYTF.